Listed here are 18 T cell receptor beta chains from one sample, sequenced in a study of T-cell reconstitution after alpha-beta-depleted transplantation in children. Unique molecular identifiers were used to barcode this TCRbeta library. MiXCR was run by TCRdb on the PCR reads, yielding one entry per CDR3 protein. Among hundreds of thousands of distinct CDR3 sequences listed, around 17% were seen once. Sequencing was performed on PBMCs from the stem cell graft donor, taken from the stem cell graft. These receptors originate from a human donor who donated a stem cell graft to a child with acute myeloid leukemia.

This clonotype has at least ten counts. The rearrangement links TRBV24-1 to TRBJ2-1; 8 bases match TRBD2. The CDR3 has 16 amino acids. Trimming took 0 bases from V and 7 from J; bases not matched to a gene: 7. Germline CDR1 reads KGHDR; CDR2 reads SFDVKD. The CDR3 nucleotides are TGTGCCACCAGTGATTTGGGCGGGGGGTCAAAAAATGAGCAGTTCTTC. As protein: CATSDLGGGSKNEQFF.

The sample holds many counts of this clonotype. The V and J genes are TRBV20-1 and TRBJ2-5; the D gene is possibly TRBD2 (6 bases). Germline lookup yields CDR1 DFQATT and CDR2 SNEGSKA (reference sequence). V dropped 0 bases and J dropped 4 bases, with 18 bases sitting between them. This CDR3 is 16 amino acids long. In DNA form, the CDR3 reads TGCAGTGCTAGAGATGGGAGGACTACCGCTCGAGAGACCCAGTACTTC. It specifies CSARDGRTTARETQYF.

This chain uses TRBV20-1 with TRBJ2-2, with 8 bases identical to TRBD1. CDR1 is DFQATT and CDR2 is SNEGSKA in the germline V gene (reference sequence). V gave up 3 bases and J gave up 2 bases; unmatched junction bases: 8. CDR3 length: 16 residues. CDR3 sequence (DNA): TGCAGTGCTAGGGCAGGGGGCCCTACTAACACCGGGGAGCTGTTTTTT. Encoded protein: CSARAGGPTNTGELFF.

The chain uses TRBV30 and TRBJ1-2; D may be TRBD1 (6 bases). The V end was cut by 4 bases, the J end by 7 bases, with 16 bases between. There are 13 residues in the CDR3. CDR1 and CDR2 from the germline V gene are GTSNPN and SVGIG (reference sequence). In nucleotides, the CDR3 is TGTGCCTGGACGCCGATACAGGGCTCTGGCTACACCTTC. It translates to CAWTPIQGSGYTF.

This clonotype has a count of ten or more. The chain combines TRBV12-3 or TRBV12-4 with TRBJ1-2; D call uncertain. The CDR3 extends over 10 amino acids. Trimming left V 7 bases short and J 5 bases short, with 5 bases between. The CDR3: CASIAYGYTF. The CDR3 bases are TGTGCCAGCATAGCTTATGGCTACACCTTC.

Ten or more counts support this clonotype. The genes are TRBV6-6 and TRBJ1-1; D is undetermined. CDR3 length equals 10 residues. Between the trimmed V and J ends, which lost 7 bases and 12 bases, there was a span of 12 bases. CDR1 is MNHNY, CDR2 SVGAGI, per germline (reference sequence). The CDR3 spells CASKEEETFF. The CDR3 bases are TGTGCCAGCAAGGAAGAGGAAACTTTCTTT.

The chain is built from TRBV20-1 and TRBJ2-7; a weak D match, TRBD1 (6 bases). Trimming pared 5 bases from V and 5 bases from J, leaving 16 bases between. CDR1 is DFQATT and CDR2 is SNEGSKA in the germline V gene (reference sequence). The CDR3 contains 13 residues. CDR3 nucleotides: TGCAGTGCTCAGTCAGGGGCCCCCCACGAGCAGTACTTC. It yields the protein CSAQSGAPHEQYF.

Here the CDR3 DNA reads TGCGCCAGCAGCCCCGACTCTGACAGGACCTACGAGCAGTACTTC. Translated, it gives CASSPDSDRTYEQYF. The chain recombines TRBV5-1 with TRBJ2-7; a weak D match, TRBD1 (6 bases). The V gene lost 4 bases and the J gene lost 2 bases, with 16 bases spanning the gap. The CDR3 loop spans 15 amino acids. Germline-derived CDR1 and CDR2 are SGHRS and YFSETQ.

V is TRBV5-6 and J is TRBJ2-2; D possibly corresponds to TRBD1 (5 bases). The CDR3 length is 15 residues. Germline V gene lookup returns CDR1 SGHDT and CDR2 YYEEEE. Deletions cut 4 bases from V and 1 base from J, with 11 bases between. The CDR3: CASSLLDRNTGELFF. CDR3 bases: TGTGCCAGCAGCCTACTCGACAGGAACACCGGGGAGCTGTTTTTT.

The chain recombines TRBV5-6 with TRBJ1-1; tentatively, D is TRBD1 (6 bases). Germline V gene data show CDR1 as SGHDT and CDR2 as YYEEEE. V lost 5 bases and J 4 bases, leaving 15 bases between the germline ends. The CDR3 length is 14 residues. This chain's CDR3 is CASRYTGSVTEAFF. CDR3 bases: TGTGCCAGCAGATACACAGGGAGCGTCACTGAAGCTTTCTTT.

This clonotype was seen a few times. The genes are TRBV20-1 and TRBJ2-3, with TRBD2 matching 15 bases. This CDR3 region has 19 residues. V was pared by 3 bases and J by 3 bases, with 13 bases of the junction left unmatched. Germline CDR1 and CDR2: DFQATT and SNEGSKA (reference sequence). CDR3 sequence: CSASRTSGGARSRTDTQYF. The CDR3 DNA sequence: TGCAGTGCTAGTCGGACTAGCGGGGGGGCCAGGTCGAGAACAGATACGCAGTATTTT.

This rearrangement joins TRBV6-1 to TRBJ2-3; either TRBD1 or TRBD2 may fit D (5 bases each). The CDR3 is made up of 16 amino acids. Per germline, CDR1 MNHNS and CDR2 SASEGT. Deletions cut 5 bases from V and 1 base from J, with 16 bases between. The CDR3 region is CASSPGTGSGTDTQYF. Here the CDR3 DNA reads TGTGCCAGCAGTCCCGGGACCGGGTCCGGCACAGATACGCAGTATTTT.

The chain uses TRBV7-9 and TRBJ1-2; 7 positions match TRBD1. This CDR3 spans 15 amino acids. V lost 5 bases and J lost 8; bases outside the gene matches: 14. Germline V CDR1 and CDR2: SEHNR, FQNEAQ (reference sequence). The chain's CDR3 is CASSPGDREAGGYTF. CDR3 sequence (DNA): TGTGCCAGCAGCCCGGGAGACAGGGAAGCAGGGGGCTACACCTTC.

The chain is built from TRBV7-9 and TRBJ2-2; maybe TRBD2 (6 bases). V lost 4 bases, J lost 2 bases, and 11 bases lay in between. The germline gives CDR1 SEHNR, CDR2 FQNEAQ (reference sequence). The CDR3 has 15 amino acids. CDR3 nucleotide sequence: TGTGCCAGCAGCTGGACTACCCGAAACACCGGGGAGCTGTTTTTT. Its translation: CASSWTTRNTGELFF. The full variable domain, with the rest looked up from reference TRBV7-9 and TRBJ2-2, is DTGVSQNPRHKITKRGQNVTFRCDPISEHNRLYWYRQTLGQGPEFLTYFQNEAQLEKSRLLSDRFSAERPKGSFSTLEIQRTEQGDSAMYLCASSWTTRNTGELFFGEGSRLTVL.

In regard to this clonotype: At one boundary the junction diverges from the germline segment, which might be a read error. This CDR3 reads CASTLGGTGLSPLHF. Here the CDR3 DNA reads TGTGCCAGCACTTTAGGAGGGACAGGGCTATCACCCCTCCACTTT. The V and J genes are TRBV12-3 or TRBV12-4 and TRBJ1-6; 9 bases are a match to TRBD1. This CDR3 spans 15 amino acids.

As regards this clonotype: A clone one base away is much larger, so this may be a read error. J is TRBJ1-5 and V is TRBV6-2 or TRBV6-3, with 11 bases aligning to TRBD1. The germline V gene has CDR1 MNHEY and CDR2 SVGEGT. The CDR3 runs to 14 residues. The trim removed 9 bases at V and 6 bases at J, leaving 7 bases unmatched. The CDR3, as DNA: TGTGCCAGTCAGGACAGGGGGCGGGGTCAGCCCCAGCATTTT. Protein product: CASQDRGRGQPQHF.

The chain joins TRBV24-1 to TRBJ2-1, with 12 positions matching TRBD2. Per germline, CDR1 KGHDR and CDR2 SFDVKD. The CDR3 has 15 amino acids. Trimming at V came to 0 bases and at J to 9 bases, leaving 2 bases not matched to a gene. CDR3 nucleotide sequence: TGTGCCACCAGTGATTTGGGACTAGCGGGGACTGAGCAGTTCTTC. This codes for CATSDLGLAGTEQFF.

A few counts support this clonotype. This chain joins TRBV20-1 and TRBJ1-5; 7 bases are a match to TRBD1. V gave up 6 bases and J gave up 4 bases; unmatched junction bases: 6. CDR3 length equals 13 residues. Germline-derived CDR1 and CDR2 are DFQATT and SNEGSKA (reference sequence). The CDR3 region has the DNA TGCAGTGCCCAGGGACAGCTAAATCAGCCCCAGCATTTT. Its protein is CSAQGQLNQPQHF.